This entry features one T cell receptor (beta chain) sequence. These data come from a study of shared clonotypes between healthy human individuals. V lost 5 bases and J lost 5, with 12 bases in between. CDR3 length: 13 residues. CDR1 and CDR2 from the germline V gene are MNHNS and SASEGT. Nashville, Tennessee was home to all donors, who were Caucasian adults. The table came from immunoSEQ multiplex PCR; TCRdb's copy has only in-frame clones and leaves some out. The sample carries 2 million to 2.5 million clones, around 95% recorded once. The rearrangement joins TRBV6-1 to TRBJ1-2; D gene ambiguous. This clonotype was obtained from a man aged 18 to 29 in good health. Sequencing used naive CD4+ T cells sorted from blood. Subset reported: CD45RA+ positively selected. As DNA, the CDR3 is TGTGCCAGCAGTACCGGTCGCGATTATGGCTACACCTTC. It codes for CASSTGRDYGYTF.